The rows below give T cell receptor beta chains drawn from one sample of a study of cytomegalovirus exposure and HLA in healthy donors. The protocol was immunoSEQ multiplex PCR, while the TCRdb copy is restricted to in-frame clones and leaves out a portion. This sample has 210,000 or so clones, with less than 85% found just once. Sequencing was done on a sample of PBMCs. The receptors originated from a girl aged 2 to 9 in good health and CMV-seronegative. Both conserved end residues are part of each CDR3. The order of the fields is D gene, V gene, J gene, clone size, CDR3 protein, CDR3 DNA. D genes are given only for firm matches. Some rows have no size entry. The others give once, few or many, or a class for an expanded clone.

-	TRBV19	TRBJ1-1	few	CASSPRVSGFTEAFF	TGTGCCAGTAGTCCCCGAGTTTCAGGATTCACTGAAGCTTTCTTT
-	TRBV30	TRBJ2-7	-	CAWARTDFSAYEQYF	TGTGCCTGGGCCAGAACGGACTTCTCAGCCTACGAGCAGTACTTC
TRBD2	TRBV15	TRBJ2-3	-	CATSSPRGGNTQYF	TGTGCCACCAGCAGCCCCCGGGGGGGGAATACGCAGTATTTT
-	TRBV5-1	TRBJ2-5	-	CASSLGGPFIGGETQYF	TGCGCCAGCAGCTTGGGAGGGCCTTTCATCGGAGGAGAGACCCAGTACTTC
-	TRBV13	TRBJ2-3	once	CASSSPTSTTDTQYF	TGTGCCAGCAGCTCTCCGACTTCAACCACAGATACGCAGTATTTT
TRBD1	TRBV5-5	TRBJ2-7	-	CASSPRSGQGHEQYF	TGTGCCAGCAGCCCAAGATCGGGACAGGGGCACGAGCAGTACTTC
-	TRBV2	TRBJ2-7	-	CASNVVAYEQYF	TGTGCCAGCAACGTCGTAGCCTACGAGCAGTACTTC
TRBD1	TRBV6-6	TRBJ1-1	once	CASSYGLQGEPEAFF	TGTGCCAGCAGTTACGGGCTGCAGGGGGAACCTGAAGCTTTCTTT
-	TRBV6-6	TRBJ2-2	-	CASGQGYNTGELFF	TGTGCCAGCGGTCAGGGGTACAACACCGGGGAGCTGTTTTTT
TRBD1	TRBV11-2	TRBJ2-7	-	CASSFFGTGFSYEQYF	TGTGCCAGCAGCTTCTTCGGGACAGGGTTCTCCTACGAGCAGTACTTC
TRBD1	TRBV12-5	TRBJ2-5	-	CASGKIDRALETQYF	TGTGCTAGTGGTAAGATAGACAGGGCCCTGGAGACCCAGTACTTC
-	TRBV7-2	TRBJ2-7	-	CASSLASIKNYEQYF	TGTGCCAGCAGCTTAGCCTCTATTAAAAACTACGAGCAGTACTTC
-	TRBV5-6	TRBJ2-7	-	CASSPTSRRYEQYF	TGTGCCAGCAGCCCGACTAGTAGGCGCTACGAGCAGTACTTC
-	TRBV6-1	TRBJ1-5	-	CASSEGGLYQPQHF	TGTGCCAGCAGTGAAGGGGGACTTTATCAGCCCCAGCATTTT
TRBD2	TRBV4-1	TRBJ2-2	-	CASSSIAGVTGELFF	TGCGCCAGCAGCTCCATAGCGGGAGTCACCGGGGAGCTGTTTTTT
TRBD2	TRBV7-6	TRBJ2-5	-	CASSRTSGVETQYF	TGTGCCAGCAGCCGGACTAGCGGGGTTGAGACCCAGTACTTC
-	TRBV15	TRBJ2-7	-	CATSRFAGGYEQYF	TGTGCCACCAGCAGATTCGCAGGTGGTTACGAGCAGTACTTC
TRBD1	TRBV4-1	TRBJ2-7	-	CASSQAGTGGDEQYF	TGCGCCAGCAGCCAAGCCGGGACAGGGGGTGACGAGCAGTACTTC
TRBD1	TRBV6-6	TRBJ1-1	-	CASSLDRVGTEAFF	TGTGCCAGCAGTCTGGACAGGGTGGGCACTGAAGCTTTCTTT
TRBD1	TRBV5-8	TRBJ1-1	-	CASSLARGHKMNTEAFF	TGTGCCAGCAGCTTGGCCAGGGGGCATAAAATGAACACTGAAGCTTTCTTT
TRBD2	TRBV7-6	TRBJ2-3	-	CASSFGAGGPRDTQYF	TGTGCCAGCAGCTTCGGGGCGGGGGGGCCTAGAGATACGCAGTATTTT
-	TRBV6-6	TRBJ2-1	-	CASSYSRRYNEQFF	TGTGCCAGCAGTTACTCGAGAAGATACAATGAGCAGTTCTTC
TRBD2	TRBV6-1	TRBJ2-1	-	CASIMIAGGYNEQFF	TGTGCCAGCATAATGATAGCGGGAGGTTACAATGAGCAGTTCTTC
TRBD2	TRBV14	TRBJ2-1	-	CASSPGGGYVEQFF	TGTGCCAGCAGCCCGGGGGGGGGTTATGTTGAGCAGTTCTTC
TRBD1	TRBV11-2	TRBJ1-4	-	CATRQGEEKLFF	TGTGCCACCCGACAGGGGGAGGAAAAACTGTTTTTT
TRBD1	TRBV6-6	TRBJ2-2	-	CASSPPGQGIGELFF	TGTGCCAGCAGCCCCCCGGGACAGGGGATTGGGGAGCTGTTTTTT
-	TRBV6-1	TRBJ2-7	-	CASRSYEQYF	TGTGCCAGCAGATCATACGAGCAGTACTTC
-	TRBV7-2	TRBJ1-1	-	CASSLEEMVGGTMNTEAFF	TGTGCCAGCAGCTTAGAGGAGATGGTTGGAGGGACGATGAACACTGAAGCTTTCTTT
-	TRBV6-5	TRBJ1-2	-	CASSAGAVDHGYTF	TGTGCCAGCAGTGCAGGGGCGGTAGACCATGGCTACACCTTC
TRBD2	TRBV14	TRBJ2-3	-	CASSLIAGATDTQYF	TGTGCCAGCAGCCTCATAGCGGGGGCCACAGATACGCAGTATTTT
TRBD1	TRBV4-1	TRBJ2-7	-	CASSPAGQAYEQYF	TGCGCCAGCAGCCCAGCCGGACAGGCCTACGAGCAGTACTTC
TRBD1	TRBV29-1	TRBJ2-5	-	CSVEDQGVGETQYF	TGCAGCGTTGAGGACCAGGGGGTCGGGGAGACCCAGTACTTC
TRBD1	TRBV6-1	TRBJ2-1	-	CASSGQGASSEQFF	TGTGCCAGCAGTGGACAGGGGGCATCCAGTGAGCAGTTCTTC
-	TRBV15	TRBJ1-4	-	CATSRDRRGWEKLFF	TGTGCCACCAGCAGAGATCGGAGGGGATGGGAAAAACTGTTTTTT
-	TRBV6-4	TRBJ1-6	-	CASSDGGTGGSPLHF	TGTGCCAGCAGTGACGGGGGAACCGGGGGTTCACCCCTCCACTTT
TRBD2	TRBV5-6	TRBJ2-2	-	CASSLAWGLAGRGGEELFF	TGTGCCAGCAGCTTGGCCTGGGGACTAGCGGGACGGGGTGGCGAGGAGCTGTTTTTT
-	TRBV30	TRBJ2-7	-	CAWSLAENEQYF	TGTGCCTGGAGCCTAGCCGAGAACGAGCAGTACTTC
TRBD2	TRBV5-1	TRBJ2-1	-	CASSLGGRDISYNEQFF	TGCGCCAGCAGCTTGGGCGGGAGGGACATATCCTACAATGAGCAGTTCTTC
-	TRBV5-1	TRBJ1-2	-	CASSLDGGDYYGYTF	TGCGCCAGCAGCTTGGATGGGGGGGATTACTATGGCTACACCTTC
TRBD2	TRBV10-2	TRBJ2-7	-	CASRGTSGYEQYF	TGCGCCAGCAGAGGGACTAGCGGATACGAGCAGTACTTC
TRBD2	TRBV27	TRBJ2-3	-	CASSPLASGIGDTQYF	TGTGCCAGCAGCCCATTGGCTAGCGGGATCGGAGATACGCAGTATTTT
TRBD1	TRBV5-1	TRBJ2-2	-	CASSSGGSTGELFF	TGCGCCAGCAGTTCAGGGGGAAGCACCGGGGAGCTGTTTTTT
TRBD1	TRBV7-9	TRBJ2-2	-	CASSGVPGQRDTGELFF	TGTGCCAGCAGCGGTGTTCCGGGACAGCGAGACACCGGGGAGCTGTTTTTT
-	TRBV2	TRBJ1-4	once	CAGNWGGATNEKLFF	TGTGCCGGAAATTGGGGGGGAGCAACTAATGAAAAACTGTTTTTT
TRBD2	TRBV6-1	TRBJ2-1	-	CASSEGSSGNEQFF	TGTGCCAGCAGTGAAGGTAGTAGCGGGAATGAGCAGTTCTTC
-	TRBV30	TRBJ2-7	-	CAWSVNFGTFTYEQYF	TGTGCCTGGAGTGTAAATTTCGGGACTTTTACCTACGAGCAGTACTTC
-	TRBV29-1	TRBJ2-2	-	CSVALQSNTGELFF	TGCAGCGTTGCCTTGCAGTCGAACACCGGGGAGCTGTTTTTT
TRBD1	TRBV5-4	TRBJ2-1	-	CASTPETGVNEQFF	TGTGCCAGCACCCCCGAGACAGGGGTTAATGAGCAGTTCTTC
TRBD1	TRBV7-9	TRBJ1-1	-	CASSLQGASHTEAFF	TGTGCCAGCAGCCTCCAGGGGGCGTCGCACACTGAAGCTTTCTTT
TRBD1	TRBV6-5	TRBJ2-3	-	CASSAPTGGTNTQYF	TGTGCCAGCAGTGCACCTACAGGGGGCACAAATACGCAGTATTTT
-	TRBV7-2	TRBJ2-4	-	CASSSHRASKNIQYF	TGTGCCAGCAGCTCACACAGGGCTAGCAAAAACATTCAGTACTTC
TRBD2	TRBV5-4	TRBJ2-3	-	CASSLRLAGATDTQYF	TGTGCCAGCAGCTTAAGGTTAGCGGGAGCCACAGATACGCAGTATTTT
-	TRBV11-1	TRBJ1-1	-	CASSLEDNANTEAFF	TGTGCCAGCAGCTTAGAGGACAACGCGAACACTGAAGCTTTCTTT
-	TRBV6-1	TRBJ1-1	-	CASTRTNVNTEAFF	TGTGCCAGCACCAGGACAAATGTGAACACTGAAGCTTTCTTT